This T cell receptor (beta chain) appears in the sequencing data of a study of blood T cell repertoires in COVID-19. On the study more broadly: Spain, Italy and the United States supplied samples that represented acute and convalescent COVID-19. PBMCs, B-cell-depleted T cells, or T cells were the source of the cDNA or gDNA that made up the material.

This clone turned up a few times. V gave up 7 bases and J gave up 8 bases; unmatched junction bases: 8. The CDR3 sequence is 14 residues long. Germline V CDR1 and CDR2: SNHLY, FYNNEI. Per the study methods: Reference gene primers were amplified, and this amplification served to estimate nucleated cell counts. Only in-frame clones appear in the TCRdb table, and some are missing; sequencing was by immunoSEQ multiplex PCR. Clonal size and the V and J genes are those of that table, whereas D and trimming came from the DNA. The sample lists under 200,000 clones; approximately 88% were seen once. The chain uses TRBV2 and TRBJ2-1, with TRBD2 matching 10 bases. Material for sequencing was peripheral blood. The clonotype originates from a woman aged 60-70 years with acute or convalescent COVID-19. The CDR3 region is CASKSSGGVDEQFF. In DNA, the CDR3 is TGTGCCAGCAAGTCTAGCGGGGGTGTCGATGAGCAGTTCTTC.